This entry is about one TCR beta chain. The data were obtained in a study of cytomegalovirus exposure and HLA in healthy donors. The germline V gene encodes CDR1 LNHDA and CDR2 SQIVND (reference sequence). Trimming took 5 bases from V and 3 from J; bases not matched to a gene: 8. The CDR3 extends over 16 amino acids. PCR amplification relied on 60 Vbeta primers (plus 13 Jbeta primers). Profiled with immunoSEQ multiplex PCR; TCRdb holds only in-frame clones, not every one. Among approximately 240,000 clones listed, around 76% were seen once. The clonotype was recovered from a woman between 40 and 55 years old in good health and CMV-seropositive. Sequencing used PBMCs. The chain uses TRBV19 and TRBJ1-4; 8 bases match TRBD1. CDR3 sequence reads: CASSLHRGTSNEKLFF. Here the CDR3 DNA reads TGTGCCAGTAGTTTGCACAGGGGGACCTCTAATGAAAAACTGTTTTTT.